The 2 T cell receptor beta chains listed next were all sequenced from one sample in a study of shared clonotypes between healthy human individuals (dated by TCRdb to the early 2020s). Library generation was performed with the immunoSEQ multiplex PCR assay. TCRdb limited this immuneACCESS table to in-frame rearrangements with V and J called. A share of clones is missing; checked studies link under half to unresolved V genes, and the rest is unexplained. The sample table holds approximately 740,000 clones, of which about 74% were seen once. Together, the top ten hold under 2% of the sample. The sequencing sample was made of memory CD4+ T cells sorted from blood. What the cell subset or site label conveys for this sample: CD45RA-negative fraction. These TCRs come from a woman aged 25 to 39 in good health.

This rearrangement joins TRBV4-1 to TRBJ1-6; the match to TRBD1 covers 12 bases. This CDR3 is built from 17 residues. Trimming cost V 5 bases and J 7 bases; bases outside gene matches: 9. Germline loops: CDR1 MGHRA, CDR2 YSYEKL. The chain's CDR3 is CASSETRDRGPNSPLHF. CDR3 sequence (DNA): TGCGCCAGCAGCGAGACCCGGGACAGGGGGCCAAATTCACCCCTCCACTTT.

This clone was seen only a few times. This chain joins TRBV9 and TRBJ2-6; no clear D. Germline V gene lookup returns CDR1 SGDLS and CDR2 YYNGEE. Trimming removed 0 bases at V and 4 bases at J, with 8 bases between. CDR3 length: 15 residues. The CDR3 spells CASSVDLGGANVLTF. The CDR3 nucleotides read TGTGCCAGCAGCGTAGATTTGGGAGGGGCCAACGTCCTGACTTTC.